The 26 T cell receptor beta chains reported below all come from one sample, sequenced in a study of graft-versus-host responses after intestinal transplantation. Measured with immunoSEQ multiplex PCR; TCRdb has only the in-frame clones, and not every one. The sample lists under 75,000 clones; about 90% were seen once. Their antigens remain unidentified. The specimen was unstimulated CD8+ T cells sorted from spleen or lymph node cells, collected before transplant. The source is a human donor who was the organ donor for an intestinal transplant.

This chain joins TRBV4-2 and TRBJ1-5; D is uncertain. V was pared by 0 bases and J by 5 bases, with 14 bases between. This CDR3 spans 16 amino acids. Germline V gene data show CDR1 as LGHNA and CDR2 as YNFKEQ. This CDR3 is CASSQDVGSVYQPQHF. The CDR3, as DNA: TGTGCCAGCAGCCAAGATGTCGGGTCAGTTTATCAGCCCCAGCATTTT.

The chain uses TRBV5-5 and TRBJ1-2; 9 nucleotides match TRBD1. CDR3 length equals 15 residues. Trimming removed 7 bases from V and 0 bases from J; junction bases left unmatched: 7. CDR1 and CDR2 (germline): SGHKS, YYEKEE (reference sequence). CDR3 protein: CASLGQGAANYGYTF. Here the CDR3 DNA reads TGTGCCAGCTTGGGACAGGGTGCGGCTAACTATGGCTACACCTTC.

The gene calls are TRBV4-1 and TRBJ1-5; D remains ambiguous. Germline CDR1 MGHRA, CDR2 YSYEKL. The CDR3 sequence is 15 residues long. Trimming took off 3 bases at V and 6 bases at J, with 15 bases between the two ends. Here the CDR3 DNA reads TGCGCCAGCAGCCACACGTCGGAGGGTGGTCAGCCCCAGCATTTT. This sequence encodes CASSHTSEGGQPQHF.

The V and J genes are TRBV7-2 and TRBJ1-2; unclear D gene. The length of the CDR3 is 17 residues. V was pared by 1 base and J by 0 bases, with 15 bases between. CDR1 and CDR2 (germline): SGHTA, FQGNSA. This chain's CDR3 is CASSLVTGTLTNYGYTF. The DNA of the CDR3 is TGTGCCAGCAGCTTAGTAACGGGTACTCTTACTAACTATGGCTACACCTTC.

The chain combines TRBV9 with TRBJ1-5, with D maybe TRBD1 (5 bases). This CDR3 region has 15 residues. In germline, CDR1 is SGDLS, CDR2 YYNGEE. Trimming removed 0 bases at V and 4 bases at J, with 11 bases between. CDR3 coding DNA: TGTGCCAGCAGCGTAGGACAGCTCCCGAATCAGCCCCAGCATTTT. Amino acids: CASSVGQLPNQPQHF.

This clone was found once. The chain has TRBV4-1 and TRBJ2-3; D may be TRBD1 (5 bases). CDR1 is MGHRA, CDR2 YSYEKL, per germline. CDR3 length: 15 amino acids. V lost 1 base, J lost 4 bases, and 12 bases lay in between. DNA of the CDR3: TGCGCCAGCAGCCAAGTCCCGGCAGGGTCAGATACGCAGTATTTT. Protein sequence: CASSQVPAGSDTQYF.

The V and J genes are TRBV5-1 and TRBJ2-1, with 9 bases aligning to TRBD2. Germline CDR1 SGHRS, CDR2 YFSETQ. Trimming cost V 0 bases and J 2 bases; bases outside gene matches: 0. There are 15 residues in the CDR3. The CDR3 spells CASSLVAGAYNEQFF. The CDR3 nucleotides read TGCGCCAGCAGCTTGGTAGCGGGGGCCTACAATGAGCAGTTCTTC.

The rearrangement uses TRBV4-1 and TRBJ1-2, with D unresolved. Trimming stripped 1 base from V and 11 bases from J, with 8 bases between. Germline V CDR1 and CDR2: MGHRA, YSYEKL. The CDR3 runs 11 residues. In DNA form, the CDR3 reads TGCGCCAGCAGCCAAGGGCCCTTTTACACCTTC. It translates to CASSQGPFYTF.

The chain joins TRBV2 to TRBJ1-2; D is perhaps TRBD1 (6 bases). V was trimmed by 7 bases and J by 4 bases, leaving 13 bases between them. The CDR3 has 13 amino acids. From germline, CDR1 is SNHLY and CDR2 FYNNEI. CDR3 nucleotides: TGTGCCAGCACAGGGGAGACAAGCTATGGCTACACCTTC. Its protein product is CASTGETSYGYTF.

The gene calls are TRBV4-1 and TRBJ2-1; 9 positions agree with TRBD1. The CDR3 totals 16 residues. Germline CDR1 is MGHRA and CDR2 is YSYEKL. The V segment lost 3 bases and the J segment 8 bases; nucleotides outside the gene matches: 11. DNA of the CDR3: TGCGCCAGCAGCCATCCCGGGACAGGGTTGTTTTATGAGCAGTTCTTC. It encodes CASSHPGTGLFYEQFF.

This rearrangement joins TRBV4-3 to TRBJ1-6, with TRBD1 identical over 7 bases. The CDR3 length is 14 residues. Germline-derived CDR1 and CDR2 are LGHNA and YSLEER. V lost 2 bases and J lost 6; bases outside the gene matches: 1. Here the CDR3 reads CASSQNRGNSPLHF. The CDR3 DNA reads as TGCGCCAGCAGCCAAAACAGGGGTAATTCACCCCTCCACTTT.

The chain is built from TRBV5-1 and TRBJ1-1; a weak D match, TRBD1 (5 bases). The germline CDR1 and CDR2 sequences are SGHRS and YFSETQ. This CDR3 spans 14 amino acids. Trimming took off 1 base at V and 4 bases at J, with 11 bases between the two ends. CDR3 DNA sequence: TGCGCCAGCAGCTTGTCTCAGGGCTCCACTGAAGCTTTCTTT. This gives the protein CASSLSQGSTEAFF.

Here the CDR3 DNA reads TGCGCCAGCAGCTTAACAGGGGGAAACGAGCAGTACGTC. Its translation: CASSLTGGNEQYV. The V call is TRBV5-1, the J call TRBJ2-7; 8 bases fit TRBD1. CDR1 and CDR2 (germline): SGHRS, YFSETQ. With 2 bases clipped from V and 5 bases from J, the junction kept 3 bases outside the gene matches. The CDR3 spans 13 residues.

The rearrangement links TRBV5-1 to TRBJ1-1; the match to TRBD1 covers 7 bases. The CDR3 runs to 16 residues. CDR1 is SGHRS, CDR2 YFSETQ, per germline. J gave up 0 bases and V 1 base, and 6 bases lay outside the gene matches. In nucleotides, the CDR3 is TGCGCCAGCAGCTTGAACAGGGGAGCATTGAACACTGAAGCTTTCTTT. This sequence encodes CASSLNRGALNTEAFF.

A single count supports this clone. The chain is built from TRBV29-1 and TRBJ2-7, with TRBD1 identical over 12 bases. This CDR3 region has 11 residues. V lost 6 bases and J lost 6; bases outside the gene matches: 0. Germline V gene lookup returns CDR1 SQVTM and CDR2 ANQGSEA. The CDR3 sequence: CSVGQGAEQYV. The CDR3 DNA is TGCAGCGTGGGACAGGGGGCCGAGCAGTACGTC.

The chain links TRBV27 to TRBJ2-1; the match to TRBD2 covers 14 bases. The V and J ends lost 4 bases and 7 bases, in that order; junction bases with no gene match: 15. The CDR3 is made up of 19 amino acids. Germline V gene data show CDR1 as MNHEY and CDR2 as SMNVEV (reference sequence). For the CDR3, the DNA is TGTGCCAGCAGTTCCCGACTAGCGGGGGGGCCTGGGCTTTGGAATGAGCAGTTCTTC. This encodes CASSSRLAGGPGLWNEQFF.

The chain couples TRBV14 to TRBJ2-1; D uncertain. V was cut by 2 bases and J by 4 bases, with 9 bases left in between. In germline, CDR1 is SGHDN, CDR2 FVKESK. This CDR3 spans 14 amino acids. In DNA, the CDR3 is TGTGCCAGCAGCCAAAAACGGAGTTACAATGAGCAGTTCTTC. This translates into CASSQKRSYNEQFF.

The V and J genes are TRBV5-4 and TRBJ1-1; D uncertain. The CDR3 covers 13 residues. Trimming pared 3 bases from V and 1 base from J, leaving 7 bases between. Per the germline V gene, CDR1 is SGHNT and CDR2 is YYREEE (reference sequence). The CDR3, as DNA: TGTGCCAGCAGCTGGGCAGAGAACACTGAAGCTTTCTTT. As protein: CASSWAENTEAFF. Full variable domain (rest looked up from reference TRBV5-4 and TRBJ1-1): ETGVTQSPTHLIKTRGQQVTLRCSSQSGHNTVSWYQQALGQGPQFIFQYYREEENGRGNFPPRFSGLQFPNYSSELNVNALELDDSALYLCASSWAENTEAFFGQGTRLTVV.

The chain recombines TRBV7-9 with TRBJ1-1; the D gene is possibly TRBD1 (6 bases). V was clipped by 6 bases and J by 6 bases, with 11 bases between them. Germline assignment: CDR1 SEHNR and CDR2 FQNEAQ (reference sequence). The length of the CDR3 is 12 residues. In DNA, the CDR3 is TGTGCCAGCAGAGGACAGAGCGCTGAAGCTTTCTTT. Translation: CASRGQSAEAFF.

The chain links TRBV2 to TRBJ1-2; D gene uncertain. Per the germline V gene, CDR1 is SNHLY and CDR2 is FYNNEI. V was pared by 8 bases and J by 0 bases, with 7 bases between. CDR3 length: 12 amino acids. This CDR3 is CASSGSNYGYTF. The CDR3 bases are TGTGCCAGCTCGGGGTCTAACTATGGCTACACCTTC.

The sample holds one count of this clone. V and J are TRBV29-1 and TRBJ1-2; possible D gene TRBD1, 6 bases. Between the trimmed V and J ends, which lost 6 bases and 0 bases, there was a span of 14 bases. CDR1 is SQVTM, CDR2 ANQGSEA, per germline. The CDR3 contains 14 residues. The CDR3 DNA is TGCAGCGTGGGACCTGACAGGTCTAACTATGGCTACACCTTC. It is translated as CSVGPDRSNYGYTF.

Here the CDR3 reads CASSLVQGITENTEAFF. Written as DNA, the CDR3 is TGTGCCAGCAGTTTGGTACAGGGGATAACGGAAAACACTGAAGCTTTCTTT. This chain connects TRBV28 to TRBJ1-1; 7 bases map to TRBD1. CDR1 is MDHEN, CDR2 SYDVKM, per germline. The J segment lost 2 bases and the V segment lost 3 bases, leaving 12 bases of the junction unmatched. The CDR3 covers 17 residues. Full variable domain (rest looked up from reference TRBV28 and TRBJ1-1): DVKVTQSSRYLVKRTGEKVFLECVQDMDHENMFWYRQDPGLGLRLIYFSYDVKMKEKGDIPEGYSVSREKKERFSLILESASTNQTSMYLCASSLVQGITENTEAFFGQGTRLTVV.

The rearrangement links TRBV28 to TRBJ1-5; TRBD1 matches 8 bases. The V segment lost 3 bases and the J segment 5 bases; nucleotides outside the gene matches: 6. The CDR3 totals 15 residues. The germline CDR1 and CDR2 sequences are MDHEN and SYDVKM. The CDR3 bases are TGTGCCAGCAGTTTCGGAGACAGGGGCGATCAGCCCCAGCATTTT. Translated: CASSFGDRGDQPQHF. The variable domain in full, completed from reference TRBV28 and TRBJ1-5, reads DVKVTQSSRYLVKRTGEKVFLECVQDMDHENMFWYRQDPGLGLRLIYFSYDVKMKEKGDIPEGYSVSREKKERFSLILESASTNQTSMYLCASSFGDRGDQPQHFGDGTRLSIL.

The CDR3 DNA reads as TGTGCCAGCAGCCCGACGGTGACAGAGTATAATTCACCCCTCCACTTT. This gives the protein CASSPTVTEYNSPLHF. The chain employs TRBV5-6 and TRBJ1-6; D is perhaps TRBD1 (5 bases). Between the trimmed V and J ends, which lost 4 bases and 4 bases, there was a span of 15 bases. The CDR3 spans 16 residues. CDR1 is SGHDT, CDR2 YYEEEE, per germline.

This clone was detected once. J is TRBJ1-6 and V is TRBV6-4, with D hard to call. Trimming removed 5 bases from V and 10 bases from J, with 12 bases in between. Germline assignment: CDR1 MRHNA and CDR2 SNTAGT. This CDR3 has 13 residues. The CDR3 DNA is TGTGCCAGCAGTTCAAAAGTCGGGTCACCCCTCCACTTT. Amino acid sequence: CASSSKVGSPLHF.

The chain couples TRBV11-2 to TRBJ2-1, with 9 bases matching TRBD2. The CDR3 contains 19 residues. Trimming removed 0 bases from V and 6 bases from J; junction bases left unmatched: 15. The germline V gene encodes CDR1 SGHAT and CDR2 FQNNGV. CDR3 loop: CASSLEVRLAGLGGNEQFF. The CDR3 DNA reads TGTGCCAGCAGCTTAGAAGTCCGGCTAGCGGGGCTCGGGGGCAATGAGCAGTTCTTC. The full variable domain, rest sourced from reference TRBV11-2 and TRBJ2-1, is EAGVAQSPRYKIIEKRQSVAFWCNPISGHATLYWYQQILGQGPKLLIQFQNNGVVDDSQLPKDRFSAERLKGVDSTLKIQPAKLEDSAVYLCASSLEVRLAGLGGNEQFFGPGTRLTVL.